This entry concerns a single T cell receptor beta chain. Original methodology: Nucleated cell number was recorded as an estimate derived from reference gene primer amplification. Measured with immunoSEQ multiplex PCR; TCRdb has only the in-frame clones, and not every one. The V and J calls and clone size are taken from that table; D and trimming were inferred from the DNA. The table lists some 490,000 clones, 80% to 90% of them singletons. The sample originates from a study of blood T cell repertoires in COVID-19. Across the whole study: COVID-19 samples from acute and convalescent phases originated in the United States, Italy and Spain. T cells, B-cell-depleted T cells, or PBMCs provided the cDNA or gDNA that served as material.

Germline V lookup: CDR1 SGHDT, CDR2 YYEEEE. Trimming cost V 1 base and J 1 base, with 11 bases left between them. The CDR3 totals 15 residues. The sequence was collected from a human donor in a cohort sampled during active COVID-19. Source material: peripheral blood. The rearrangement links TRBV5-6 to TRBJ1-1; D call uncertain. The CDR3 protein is CASSLNPGKNTEAFF. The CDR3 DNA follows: TGTGCCAGCAGCTTGAACCCCGGGAAGAACACTGAAGCTTTCTTT.